These 30 T cell receptor beta chains came from one sample sequenced in a study of shared clonotypes between healthy human individuals. The method was immunoSEQ multiplex PCR; TCRdb's version includes in-frame clones alone and lacks a portion of them. The sample lists under 2.5 million clones; 80% to 95% were seen once. The specimen sequenced was naive CD4+ T cells from PBMCs. Subset indicated: CD45RA+ positively selected. The source of these receptors is a man aged 18-30 years in good health. Some clones in this sample may be carry-over from other donors' samples.

This sequence joins TRBV2 and TRBJ2-5; the match to TRBD2 covers 13 bases. Per germline, CDR1 SNHLY and CDR2 FYNNEI. V was clipped by 6 bases and J by 5 bases; unmatched bases: 6. The CDR3 consists of 15 residues. The CDR3 DNA reads as TGTGCCAGCAGAGCAACGGGACTAGCGGGGGAGACCCAGTACTTC. Residues: CASRATGLAGETQYF.

The chain carries TRBV7-9 and TRBJ1-2; the D gene is possibly TRBD1 (5 bases). CDR3 size: 13 residues. Trimming removed 5 bases from V and 6 bases from J, with 13 bases in between. Germline V gives CDR1 SEHNR, CDR2 FQNEAQ (reference sequence). DNA for the CDR3: TGTGCCAGCAGCCCAACCGGGACGAATGGCTACACCTTC. Amino acids: CASSPTGTNGYTF.

The chain links TRBV28 to TRBJ1-2; D is possibly TRBD1 (5 bases). The CDR3 consists of 13 residues. V was clipped by 6 bases and J by 6 bases, with 14 bases between them. Germline assignment: CDR1 MDHEN and CDR2 SYDVKM. The CDR3 sequence: CASSRTLLNGYTF. CDR3 coding DNA: TGTGCCAGCAGCCGGACACTGTTGAATGGCTACACCTTC.

This clone was observed a few times. The chain recombines TRBV5-1 with TRBJ1-1, with TRBD1 as a possible D gene (5 bases). The CDR3 totals 14 residues. CDR1 and CDR2 from the germline V gene are SGHRS and YFSETQ. With 0 bases removed from V and 2 bases from J, the gap between germline ends came to 8 bases. The DNA of the CDR3 is TGCGCCAGCAGCTTGGCAGGGTATAACACTGAAGCTTTCTTT. It translates to CASSLAGYNTEAFF.

The chain carries TRBV6-7 and TRBJ2-7, with TRBD2 matching over 7 bases. TRBV6-7 is filed as an ORF, its function uncertain. CDR3 length equals 16 residues. V lost 7 bases to trimming and J lost 3 bases; unmatched junction nucleotides: 15. CDR3 sequence reads: CASIQDSGRSHYEQYF. CDR3 nucleotide sequence: TGTGCCAGCATCCAAGATAGCGGGCGATCCCACTACGAGCAGTACTTC.

For this clone: Other DNA sequences from this sample encode an identical CDR3 as well. CDR3 DNA sequence: TGTGCCAGCAGCTTATCACTAGCGGCCTACGAGCAGTACTTC. This codes for CASSLSLAAYEQYF. The rearrangement joins TRBV7-2 to TRBJ2-7; 8 positions agree with TRBD2. V gave up 2 bases and J gave up 2 bases; unmatched junction bases: 2. The length of the CDR3 is 14 residues. CDR1 SGHTA and CDR2 FQGNSA come from the germline V gene. The variable domain in full, with the rest retrieved from reference TRBV7-2 and TRBJ2-7, is GAGVSQSPSNKVTEKGKDVELRCDPISGHTALYWYRQSLGQGLEFLIYFQGNSAPDKSGLPSDRFSAERTGGSVSTLTIQRTQQEDSAVYLCASSLSLAAYEQYFGPGTRLTVT.

The rearrangement joins TRBV5-1 to TRBJ2-5; a weak D match, TRBD1 (6 bases). Trimming removed 2 bases at V and 5 bases at J, with 16 bases between. This CDR3 is 15 amino acids long. Germline-derived CDR1 and CDR2 are SGHRS and YFSETQ. The CDR3 is CASSFGGQLRETQYF. In DNA, the CDR3 is TGCGCCAGCAGCTTTGGAGGACAGCTCAGGGAGACCCAGTACTTC.

The V and J genes are TRBV10-3 and TRBJ1-2; 7 positions agree with TRBD1. With 10 bases clipped from V and 3 bases from J, the junction kept 11 bases outside the gene matches. The CDR3 has 14 amino acids. CDR1 is ENHRY and CDR2 is SYGVKD in the germline V gene. CDR3 region: CATKPTGTDYGYTF. CDR3 in DNA: TGTGCCACGAAGCCGACAGGGACGGACTATGGCTACACCTTC.

This chain links TRBV14 with TRBJ2-7; D is uncertain. The CDR3 contains 13 residues. V lost 3 bases and J lost 0, with 6 bases in between. CDR1 and CDR2 (germline): SGHDN, FVKESK. CDR3 in DNA: TGTGCCAGCAGCCAGATCGACTCCTACGAGCAGTACTTC. It codes for CASSQIDSYEQYF. Together with reference TRBV14 and TRBJ2-7, the CDR3 gives the full variable domain: EAGVTQFPSHSVIEKGQTVTLRCDPISGHDNLYWYRRVMGKEIKFLLHFVKESKQDESGMPNNRFLAERTGGTYSTLKVQPAELEDSGVYFCASSQIDSYEQYFGPGTRLTVT.

CDR3 loop: CASSSSQFQANYGYTF. Written as DNA, the CDR3 is TGTGCCAGCAGCTCATCCCAGTTCCAAGCTAACTATGGCTACACCTTC. V and J are TRBV7-9 and TRBJ1-2; D remains ambiguous. Deletions cut 4 bases from V and 0 bases from J, with 15 bases between. Germline CDR1 is SEHNR and CDR2 is FQNEAQ (reference sequence). This CDR3 spans 16 amino acids. Supplemented by reference TRBV7-9 and TRBJ1-2, the full variable domain reads DTGVSQNPRHKITKRGQNVTFRCDPISEHNRLYWYRQTLGQGPEFLTYFQNEAQLEKSRLLSDRFSAERPKGSFSTLEIQRTEQGDSAMYLCASSSSQFQANYGYTFGSGTRLTVV.

V gene TRBV2 combines with J gene TRBJ2-7; TRBD1 might be the D (6 bases). CDR1 is SNHLY and CDR2 is FYNNEI in the germline V gene. Trimming pared 10 bases from V and 4 bases from J, leaving 14 bases between. The CDR3 covers 12 residues. The CDR3 DNA is TGTGCCATCTCAAGGACAGCTTACGAGCAGTACTTC. Amino acid sequence: CAISRTAYEQYF.

The J gene is TRBJ1-2, the V gene TRBV27; D is unresolved. V was trimmed by 7 bases and J by 4 bases, leaving 13 bases between them. In germline, CDR1 is MNHEY, CDR2 SMNVEV (reference sequence). This CDR3 region has 13 residues. The CDR3 DNA sequence: TGTGCCAGCAAGCCAGGTTCGCTCTATGGCTACACCTTC. Amino acids: CASKPGSLYGYTF.

Regarding this clone: Within the sample, other DNA sequences also encode this same CDR3. This rearrangement joins TRBV27 to TRBJ2-7; 7 positions agree with TRBD1. The germline V gene encodes CDR1 MNHEY and CDR2 SMNVEV (reference sequence). Germline trimming cut 8 bases from V and 3 bases from J; bases unmatched to any gene: 4. The CDR3 runs 12 residues. The chain's CDR3 is CASRTGLYEQYF. CDR3 in DNA: TGTGCCAGCCGGACAGGACTCTACGAGCAGTACTTC.

The chain couples TRBV5-3 to TRBJ2-7; 8 positions agree with TRBD2. TRBV5-3 is an ORF, and what it does is uncertain. This CDR3 is built from 18 residues. Trimming at V came to 4 bases and at J to 6 bases, leaving 21 bases not matched to a gene. The DNA of the CDR3 is TGTGCCAGAAGCGACCCGGTACTAGCGGCCTCCAAGGGCGGCGAGCAGTACTTC. This codes for CARSDPVLAASKGGEQYF.

The rearrangement joins TRBV5-6 to TRBJ2-3, with D perhaps matching TRBD1 or TRBD2 (6 bases each). Germline CDR1 reads SGHDT; CDR2 reads YYEEEE. The V gene lost 1 base and the J gene lost 1 base, with 22 bases spanning the gap. CDR3 size: 19 residues. The DNA of the CDR3 is TGTGCCAGCAGCTTGTGGGGGCGGAGGGCCCCGTCAGGCACAGATACGCAGTATTTT. Its translation is CASSLWGRRAPSGTDTQYF.

The chain carries TRBV7-8 and TRBJ1-1, with D perhaps matching TRBD1 (5 bases). With 1 base removed from V and 2 bases from J, the gap between germline ends came to 11 bases. CDR1 and CDR2 (germline): SGHVS, FQNEAQ. The CDR3 extends over 15 amino acids. The CDR3 DNA reads as TGTGCCAGCAGCTTAGGCTGGGGGGGAAACACTGAAGCTTTCTTT. This encodes CASSLGWGGNTEAFF.

The chain joins TRBV18 to TRBJ1-4; D is ambiguous. The V end lost 3 bases, the J end lost 3 bases, and 17 bases lay between the germline ends. Germline V gene sequence: CDR1 KGHSH, CDR2 LQKENI. The CDR3 has 17 amino acids. The CDR3, as DNA: TGTGCCAGCTCACCGATACGGGCCGAGCTGGCTAATGAAAAACTGTTTTTT. Translation gives CASSPIRAELANEKLFF.

The chain employs TRBV4-2 and TRBJ2-7; maybe TRBD1 (6 bases). The CDR3 covers 15 residues. V gave up 0 bases and J gave up 3 bases, with 12 bases separating them. Germline assignment: CDR1 LGHNA and CDR2 YNFKEQ. Here the CDR3 reads CASSQDQTGFYEQYF. The CDR3 region has the DNA TGTGCCAGCAGCCAAGACCAGACAGGCTTCTACGAGCAGTACTTC.

This clone appeared once. The V call is TRBV29-1, the J call TRBJ2-3; weak D call: TRBD2 (5 bases). Trimming removed 6 bases from V and 2 bases from J, with 15 bases in between. The CDR3 contains 14 residues. Per the germline V gene, CDR1 is SQVTM and CDR2 is ANQGSEA. The CDR3 DNA follows: TGCAGCGTGAGTTCGGGGTGGGCCACAGATACGCAGTATTTT. Translated: CSVSSGWATDTQYF.

The V call is TRBV28, the J call TRBJ2-7, with TRBD2 matching over 8 bases. Looked up from germline, CDR1 is MDHEN and CDR2 is SYDVKM. The CDR3 consists of 15 residues. The V and J ends lost 5 bases and 5 bases, in that order; junction bases with no gene match: 11. For the CDR3, the DNA is TGTGCCAGCAGTCCCCCAAGTAGCGGGAAGGACGAGCAGTACTTC. Translated: CASSPPSSGKDEQYF.

V usage is TRBV2 and J usage is TRBJ2-2, with 7 bases fitting TRBD2. There are 15 residues in the CDR3. From germline, CDR1 is SNHLY and CDR2 FYNNEI. Trimming took 9 bases from V and 3 from J; bases not matched to a gene: 10. The CDR3 DNA reads TGTGCCAGTAGCCTCCGGGGGGAGGACACCGGGGAGCTGTTTTTT. It specifies CASSLRGEDTGELFF.

The chain links TRBV6-6 to TRBJ2-1, with 8 bases fitting TRBD2. With 6 bases clipped from V and 12 bases from J, the junction kept 16 bases outside the gene matches. The CDR3 has 15 amino acids. Germline V gene sequence: CDR1 MNHNY, CDR2 SVGAGI (reference sequence). CDR3 sequence reads: CASRPLAALRDGQFF. The CDR3 DNA reads TGTGCCAGCAGGCCACTAGCGGCTCTTCGGGATGGGCAGTTCTTC.

The gene calls are TRBV14 and TRBJ2-1, with 7 positions matching TRBD1. Germline trimming cut 1 base from V and 10 bases from J; bases unmatched to any gene: 10. The germline V gene encodes CDR1 SGHDN and CDR2 FVKESK. The CDR3 is 15 residues long. CDR3 DNA: TGTGCCAGCAGCCAAGCGTTACAGGGGAAGTCGGAGCAGTTCTTC. Amino acids: CASSQALQGKSEQFF.

The V and J genes are TRBV7-8 and TRBJ2-7; weak D call: TRBD2 (5 bases). CDR1 is SGHVS and CDR2 is FQNEAQ in the germline V gene. The V end was cut by 4 bases, the J end by 7 bases, with 17 bases between. This CDR3 has 14 residues. The CDR3 loop reads CASSSDRWPGEQYF. As DNA, the CDR3 is TGTGCCAGCAGCTCGGACCGCTGGCCGGGGGAGCAGTACTTC. The full variable domain, in which reference TRBV7-8 and TRBJ2-7 provide the parts outside the CDR3, is GAGVSQSPRYKVAKRGQDVALRCDPISGHVSLFWYQQALGQGPEFLTYFQNEAQLDKSGLPSDRFFAERPEGSVSTLKIQRTQQEDSAVYLCASSSDRWPGEQYFGPGTRLTVT.

The CDR3 sequence: CASSFRGRPDTQYF. CDR3 in DNA: TGTGCCAGCAGCTTTAGGGGGCGCCCAGATACGCAGTATTTT. The chain is built from TRBV7-2 and TRBJ2-3; 7 positions agree with TRBD1. Germline V CDR1 and CDR2: SGHTA, FQGNSA. Losses at the gene ends were 3 bases for V and 4 bases for J; bases not matched to a gene: 4. The CDR3 is made up of 14 amino acids. Looking up the rest from reference TRBV7-2 and TRBJ2-3 gives the full variable domain: GAGVSQSPSNKVTEKGKDVELRCDPISGHTALYWYRQSLGQGLEFLIYFQGNSAPDKSGLPSDRFSAERTGGSVSTLTIQRTQQEDSAVYLCASSFRGRPDTQYFGPGTRLTVL.

This chain joins TRBV5-1 and TRBJ1-2; D might be TRBD1 (6 bases). Germline CDR1 is SGHRS and CDR2 is YFSETQ. The CDR3 totals 15 residues. Trimming left V 5 bases short and J 0 bases short, with 14 bases between. CDR3 DNA: TGCGCCAGCAGGGCTGGGGGCTCTCCTAACTATGGCTACACCTTC. Its translation is CASRAGGSPNYGYTF.

The rearrangement joins TRBV13 to TRBJ2-7, with 9 bases fitting TRBD1. The CDR3 is made up of 17 amino acids. CDR1 and CDR2 (germline): PRHDT, FYEKMQ (reference sequence). With 1 base clipped from V and 1 base from J, the junction kept 8 bases outside the gene matches. CDR3 protein: CASSLVRRGTGSYEQYF. The CDR3 DNA reads TGTGCCAGCAGCTTAGTCCGGCGGGGGACAGGGTCCTACGAGCAGTACTTC.

The J gene is TRBJ1-5, the V gene TRBV5-4; possibly TRBD1 for D (5 bases). Germline lookup yields CDR1 SGHNT and CDR2 YYREEE (reference sequence). The CDR3 contains 16 residues. V was cut by 0 bases and J by 6 bases, with 16 bases left in between. The CDR3 sequence is CASSLVSPGFTQPQHF. Written as DNA, the CDR3 is TGTGCCAGCAGCTTGGTTTCTCCAGGGTTCACTCAGCCCCAGCATTTT. Filled out from reference TRBV5-4 and TRBJ1-5, the complete variable domain reads ETGVTQSPTHLIKTRGQQVTLRCSSQSGHNTVSWYQQALGQGPQFIFQYYREEENGRGNFPPRFSGLQFPNYSSELNVNALELDDSALYLCASSLVSPGFTQPQHFGDGTRLSIL.

Here the CDR3 reads CASTPWNGELFF. CDR3 sequence (DNA): TGTGCCAGCACTCCCTGGAACGGGGAGCTGTTTTTT. V and J are TRBV2 and TRBJ2-2; D uncertain. This CDR3 has 12 residues. The germline V gene encodes CDR1 SNHLY and CDR2 FYNNEI. Trimming pared 7 bases from V and 7 bases from J, leaving 10 bases between.

The V gene is TRBV7-6, the J gene TRBJ1-2; the D is unclear. Germline V gives CDR1 SGHVS, CDR2 FNYEAQ. There are 15 residues in the CDR3. V was shortened by 2 bases and J by 4 bases, with 14 bases between the two germline ends. The CDR3 DNA reads TGTGCCAGCAGCTTAACGGGCAGCGGGAGCTATGGCTACACCTTC. Its translation is CASSLTGSGSYGYTF.